The rows below give T cell receptor beta chains drawn from one sample of a study of T cells in pancreatic ductal adenocarcinoma. Libraries were prepared by immunoSEQ multiplex PCR; TCRdb keeps only in-frame clonotypes and omits some of them. There are approximately 18,000 clones in the sample; roughly 90% occur only once, and about 0.94% lies in the top ten. Sequencing input: PBMCs. The receptors shown here come from a human donor with pancreatic ductal adenocarcinoma. Each CDR3 is given with its conserved first and last residue. The D gene is left open where the match is weak. Rows may omit the clone size; those that give it use once, few, many or a size class.

clone_size | d_call | j_call | v_call | cdr3_length | cdr3_aa | cdr3_nt
- | TRBD1 | TRBJ2-1 | TRBV5-6 | 16 | CASSPTGGYHYNEQFF | TGTGCCAGCAGCCCAACAGGGGGCTACCACTACAATGAGCAGTTCTTC
- | TRBD2 | TRBJ2-7 | TRBV7-2 | 15 | CASSLVLAGGDEQYF | TGTGCCAGCAGCTTAGTACTAGCGGGGGGCGACGAGCAGTACTTC
- | - | TRBJ1-3 | TRBV5-4 | 17 | CASSNPPGGGSGNTIYF | TGTGCCAGCAGCAATCCTCCGGGGGGAGGCTCTGGAAACACCATATATTTT
- | TRBD1 | TRBJ2-3 | TRBV6-6 | 16 | CASSTGTGGRTDTQYF | TGTGCCAGCAGTACTGGGACAGGGGGACGCACAGATACGCAGTATTTT
- | - | TRBJ2-3 | TRBV5-6 | 15 | CASSLDGPGTDTQYF | TGTGCCAGCAGCTTGGATGGGCCTGGCACAGATACGCAGTATTTT
- | - | TRBJ1-5 | TRBV4-1 | 13 | CASSPGDNQPQHF | TGCGCCAGCAGCCCAGGGGACAATCAGCCCCAGCATTTT
- | - | TRBJ2-3 | TRBV7-8 | 15 | CASSSTASSTDTQYF | TGTGCCAGCAGCTCGACAGCTTCTAGCACAGATACGCAGTATTTT
- | TRBD1 | TRBJ1-5 | TRBV4-3 | 19 | CASSQDFGQGMNSNQPQHF | TGCGCCAGCAGCCAAGATTTTGGACAGGGAATGAATAGCAATCAGCCCCAGCATTTT
- | TRBD1 | TRBJ1-1 | TRBV5-1 | 14 | CASSPTGANTEAFF | TGCGCCAGCAGCCCGACAGGGGCGAACACTGAAGCTTTCTTT
- | TRBD1 | TRBJ1-6 | TRBV30 | 16 | CAWSVAGTGGNSPLHF | TGTGCCTGGAGTGTAGCCGGGACAGGGGGAAATTCACCCCTCCACTTT
- | TRBD2 | TRBJ2-7 | TRBV28 | 17 | CASTKTFSGAYSYEQYF | TGTGCCAGCACCAAGACGTTTAGCGGGGCGTACTCCTACGAGCAGTACTTC
- | - | TRBJ1-1 | TRBV28 | 15 | CASSSQGTSNTEAFF | TGTGCCAGCAGTTCCCAGGGGACATCGAACACTGAAGCTTTCTTT
- | TRBD2 | TRBJ2-2 | TRBV27 | 16 | CASSLRLAGRSGELFF | TGTGCCAGCAGTCTTCGACTAGCGGGGAGGTCCGGGGAGCTGTTTTTT
- | TRBD1 | TRBJ1-5 | TRBV2 | 15 | CASSTGGGSNQPQHF | TGTGCCAGCAGTACAGGGGGCGGGAGCAATCAGCCCCAGCATTTT
once | - | TRBJ1-6 | TRBV28 | 19 | CASSHKVGRANAYNSPLHF | TGTGCCAGCAGCCATAAAGTCGGGAGGGCGAACGCCTATAATTCACCCCTCCACTTT
- | - | TRBJ2-4 | TRBV2 | 15 | CASRAWTVAKNIQYF | TGTGCCAGCAGAGCCTGGACAGTAGCCAAAAACATTCAGTACTTC
- | - | TRBJ2-7 | TRBV27 | 16 | CASSFGSRVRRDEQYF | TGTGCCAGCAGTTTTGGTTCGAGGGTTCGTAGGGACGAGCAGTACTTC
- | - | TRBJ2-2 | TRBV19 | 13 | CATSRMKTGELFF | TGTGCCACTTCGCGAATGAAGACCGGGGAGCTGTTTTTT
- | - | TRBJ2-4 | TRBV7-9 | 15 | CASSLAGAAKNIQYF | TGTGCCAGCAGCTTAGCAGGGGCCGCCAAAAACATTCAGTACTTC
- | - | TRBJ2-7 | TRBV5-1 | 13 | CASSLAQGNEQYF | TGCGCCAGCAGCTTGGCTCAGGGAAATGAGCAGTACTTC
- | - | TRBJ1-1 | TRBV18 | 12 | CASSPPGRGAFF | TGTGCCAGCTCACCACCGGGCAGGGGAGCTTTCTTT
- | - | TRBJ2-7 | TRBV9 | 15 | CASSARDSKTYEQYF | TGTGCCAGCAGCGCCCGGGACTCCAAGACCTACGAGCAGTACTTC
- | TRBD1 | TRBJ2-2 | TRBV7-7 | 17 | CASSPNIDRGRTGELFF | TGTGCCAGCAGTCCAAATATTGACAGGGGGCGTACCGGGGAGCTGTTTTTT
- | - | TRBJ2-5 | TRBV11-3 | 13 | CASSLIRGETQYF | TGTGCCAGCAGCTTAATAAGAGGAGAGACCCAGTACTTC
few | - | TRBJ1-3 | TRBV18 | 17 | CASSPSTSRTPGNTIYF | TGTGCCAGCTCCCCCTCGACTTCTAGAACCCCTGGAAACACCATATATTTT
- | TRBD1 | TRBJ1-2 | TRBV27 | 14 | CASRRQGEGYGYTF | TGTGCCAGCAGGAGACAGGGGGAAGGCTATGGCTACACCTTC
- | TRBD2 | TRBJ2-3 | TRBV9 | 18 | CASSAGLAGGLSTDTQYF | TGTGCCAGCAGCGCGGGACTAGCGGGGGGGCTTAGCACAGATACGCAGTATTTT
- | TRBD1 | TRBJ1-3 | TRBV7-8 | 16 | CASSLELGQGGNTIYF | TGTGCCAGCAGCTTAGAATTGGGACAGGGAGGAAACACCATATATTTT
- | TRBD2 | TRBJ2-5 | TRBV30 | 13 | CAWGSTSGAAQYF | TGTGCCTGGGGAAGTACTAGCGGGGCGGCCCAGTACTTC
- | - | TRBJ2-1 | TRBV6-6 | 13 | CASRTDFYNEQFF | TGTGCCAGCCGCACTGATTTCTACAATGAGCAGTTCTTC